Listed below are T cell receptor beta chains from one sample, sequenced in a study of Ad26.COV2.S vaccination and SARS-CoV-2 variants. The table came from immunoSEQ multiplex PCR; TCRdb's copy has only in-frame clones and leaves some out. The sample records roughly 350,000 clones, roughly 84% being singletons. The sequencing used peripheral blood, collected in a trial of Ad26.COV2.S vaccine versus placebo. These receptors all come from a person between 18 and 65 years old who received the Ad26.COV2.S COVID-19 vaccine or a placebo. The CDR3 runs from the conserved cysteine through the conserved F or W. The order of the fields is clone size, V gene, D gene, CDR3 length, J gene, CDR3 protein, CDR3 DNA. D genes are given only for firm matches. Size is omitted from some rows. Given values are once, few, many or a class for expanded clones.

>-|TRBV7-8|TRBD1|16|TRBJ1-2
CASRTNPGQGNYGYTF
TGTGCCAGCCGAACTAATCCGGGACAGGGGAACTATGGCTACACCTTC
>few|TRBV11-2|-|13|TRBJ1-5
CARLGGDNQPQHF
TGTGCCAGGCTGGGAGGTGACAATCAGCCCCAGCATTTT
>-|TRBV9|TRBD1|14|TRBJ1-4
CASSTGQGSEKLFF
TGTGCCAGCAGCACCGGACAGGGCAGTGAAAAACTGTTTTTT
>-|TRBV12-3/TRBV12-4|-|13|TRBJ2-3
CASKVGLTDTQYF
TGTGCCAGCAAGGTCGGACTCACAGATACGCAGTATTTT
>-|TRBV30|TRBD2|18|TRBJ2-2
CAWSDPGRGKGYAGELFF
TGTGCCTGGAGTGACCCAGGGAGGGGAAAGGGATACGCCGGGGAGCTGTTTTTT
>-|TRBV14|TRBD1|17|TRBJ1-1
CASSPRFGQVMNTEAFF
TGTGCCAGCAGCCCCCGATTCGGACAGGTCATGAACACTGAAGCTTTCTTT
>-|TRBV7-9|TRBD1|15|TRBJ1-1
CASSLGTGGRTEAFF
TGTGCCAGCAGCTTAGGTACAGGGGGCAGGACTGAAGCTTTCTTT
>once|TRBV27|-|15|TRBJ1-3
CASSPRTLSGNTIYF
TGTGCCAGCAGTCCCCGGACACTCTCTGGAAACACCATATATTTT
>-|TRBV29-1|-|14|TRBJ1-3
CSASSARSGNTIYF
TGCAGCGCCTCCTCAGCCCGCTCTGGAAACACCATATATTTT
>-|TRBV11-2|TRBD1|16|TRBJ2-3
CASSTYRGPLADTQYF
TGTGCCAGCAGCACCTACAGGGGGCCCTTGGCAGATACGCAGTATTTT
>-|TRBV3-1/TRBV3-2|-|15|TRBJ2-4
CASSQARVAKNIQYF
TGTGCCAGCAGCCAAGCCAGGGTAGCCAAAAACATTCAGTACTTC
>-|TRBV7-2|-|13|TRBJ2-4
CASRKTVSGTQYF
TGTGCCAGCAGAAAGACCGTCAGTGGTACTCAGTACTTC
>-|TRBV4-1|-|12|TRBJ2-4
CASSQIGNIQYF
TGCGCCAGCAGCCAGATTGGGAACATTCAGTACTTC
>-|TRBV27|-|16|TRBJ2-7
CASSFEGSQPDNEQYF
TGTGCCAGCAGTTTCGAAGGCTCCCAGCCTGACAACGAGCAGTACTTC
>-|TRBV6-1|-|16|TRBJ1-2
CASSELDRLVFFGYTF
TGTGCCAGCAGTGAACTCGACAGACTAGTTTTCTTTGGCTACACCTTC
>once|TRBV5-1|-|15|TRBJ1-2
CASSLTGAINYGYTF
TGCGCCAGCAGCTTGACGGGAGCGATTAACTATGGCTACACCTTC
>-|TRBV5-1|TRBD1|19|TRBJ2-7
CASSHLPDRRAPISYEQYF
TGCGCCAGCAGCCACCTCCCGGACAGGCGGGCGCCGATTTCCTACGAGCAGTACTTC
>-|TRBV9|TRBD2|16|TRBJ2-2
CASSPASGGWGGELFF
TGTGCCAGCAGCCCAGCTAGCGGGGGCTGGGGCGGGGAGCTGTTTTTT
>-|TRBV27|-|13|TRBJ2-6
CASSFSGANVLTF
TGTGCCAGCAGTTTCTCTGGGGCCAACGTCCTGACTTTC
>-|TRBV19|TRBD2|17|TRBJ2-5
CASSMAASGGARETQYF
TGTGCCAGTAGTATGGCAGCTAGCGGGGGGGCGAGGGAGACCCAGTACTTC
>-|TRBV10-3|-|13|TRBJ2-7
CAISDPESYEQYF
TGTGCCATCAGTGACCCTGAATCATACGAGCAGTACTTC
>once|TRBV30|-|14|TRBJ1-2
CAWSRLTYNYGYTF
TGTGCCTGGAGTCGCTTGACTTATAACTATGGCTACACCTTC
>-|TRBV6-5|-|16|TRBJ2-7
CASSYSAGGGSYEQYF
TGTGCCAGCAGTTACTCGGCAGGGGGAGGAAGCTACGAGCAGTACTTC
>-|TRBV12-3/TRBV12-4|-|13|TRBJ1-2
CASSLQFQGGYTF
TGTGCCAGCAGTTTACAGTTCCAGGGAGGCTACACCTTC
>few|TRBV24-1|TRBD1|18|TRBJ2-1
CATSEKRTGPSSYNEQFF
TGTGCCACCAGTGAGAAAAGGACAGGGCCCAGCTCCTACAATGAGCAGTTCTTC
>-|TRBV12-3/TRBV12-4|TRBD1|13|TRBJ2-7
CASRAGQGYEQYF
TGTGCCAGCAGGGCGGGACAGGGCTACGAGCAGTACTTC
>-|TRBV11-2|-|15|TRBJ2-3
CASSSRGQSTDTQYF
TGTGCCAGCAGCTCAAGGGGTCAGAGCACAGATACGCAGTATTTT
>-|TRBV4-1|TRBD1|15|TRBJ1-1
CASSQVQGASTEAFF
TGCGCCAGCAGCCAAGTTCAGGGGGCGAGCACTGAAGCTTTCTTT
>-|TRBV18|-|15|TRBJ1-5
CASSPSDSAGQPQHF
TGTGCCAGCTCACCGTCGGACTCGGCCGGTCAGCCCCAGCATTTT
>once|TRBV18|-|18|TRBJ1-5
CASSPQSLRPNSNQPQHF
TGTGCCAGCTCACCACAAAGCCTCCGACCGAATAGCAATCAGCCCCAGCATTTT
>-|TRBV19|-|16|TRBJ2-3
CASSIRTRLGTDTQYF
TGTGCCAGTAGTATACGAACGAGACTAGGCACAGATACGCAGTATTTT
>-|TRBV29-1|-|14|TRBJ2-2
CSALGPFRSGELFF
TGCAGCGCCCTCGGGCCATTTCGGTCGGGGGAGCTGTTTTTT
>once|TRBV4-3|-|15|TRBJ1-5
CASSQEWLNNQPQHF
TGCGCCAGCAGCCAAGAATGGTTGAACAATCAGCCCCAGCATTTT
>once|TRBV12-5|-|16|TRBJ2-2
CASGLTGLRNTGELFF
TGTGCTAGTGGTTTGACGGGGTTGAGAAACACCGGGGAGCTGTTTTTT
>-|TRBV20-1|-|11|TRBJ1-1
CSARDFGMAFF
TGCAGTGCTAGAGATTTTGGGATGGCTTTCTTT
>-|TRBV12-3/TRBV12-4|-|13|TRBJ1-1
CASRTGGGTEAFF
TGTGCCAGCAGAACAGGAGGTGGCACTGAAGCTTTCTTT
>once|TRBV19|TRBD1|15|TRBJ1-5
CASSTTGGRNQPQHF
TGTGCCAGTAGCACCACAGGGGGCCGCAATCAGCCCCAGCATTTT
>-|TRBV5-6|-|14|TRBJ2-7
CASSLGVISDEQYF
TGTGCCAGCAGCTTGGGGGTGATTTCGGACGAGCAGTACTTC
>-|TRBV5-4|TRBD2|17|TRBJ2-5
CASSPGTSGGLKETQYF
TGTGCCAGCAGCCCCGGGACTAGCGGGGGGCTGAAGGAGACCCAGTACTTC
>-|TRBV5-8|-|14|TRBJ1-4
CASSRGNSNEKLFF
TGTGCCAGCAGTCGGGGGAATTCTAATGAAAAACTGTTTTTT
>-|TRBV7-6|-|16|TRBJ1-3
CASSPGLSVSGNTIYF
TGTGCCAGCAGCCCAGGTCTGAGCGTCTCTGGAAACACCATATATTTT
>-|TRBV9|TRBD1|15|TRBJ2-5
CASSARDREPETQYF
TGTGCCAGCAGCGCAAGGGACAGGGAGCCGGAGACCCAGTACTTC
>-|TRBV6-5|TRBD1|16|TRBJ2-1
CASSYPDRGARNEQFF
TGTGCCAGCAGTTACCCGGACAGGGGGGCACGTAATGAGCAGTTCTTC
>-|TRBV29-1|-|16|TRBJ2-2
CSVERFANPNTGELFF
TGCAGCGTTGAAAGGTTTGCAAACCCGAACACCGGGGAGCTGTTTTTT
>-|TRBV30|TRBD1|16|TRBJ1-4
CAWSVGGGSTNEKLFF
TGTGCCTGGAGTGTAGGGGGCGGATCAACTAATGAAAAACTGTTTTTT
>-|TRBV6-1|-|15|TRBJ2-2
CASSEPGQNTGELFF
TGTGCCAGCAGTGAACCGGGACAAAACACCGGGGAGCTGTTTTTT